This TCR beta chain came from a study of CD8 T cells in Susac syndrome. Per the germline V gene, CDR1 is SQVTM and CDR2 is ANQGSEA. V lost 3 bases, J lost 4 bases, and 11 bases lay in between. CDR3 size: 13 residues. The RNA, about 0.45 to 1 ug, was put through reverse transcription using random hexamers. From the immunoSEQ multiplex PCR reads, TCRdb called clonotypes with MiXCR, one entry per CDR3 protein. The table lists some 190,000 distinct CDR3 sequences, 85% to 95% of them singletons. The source of this sequence is a human donor in good health. Sequences were obtained from CD4+ T cells from PBMCs. The rearrangement links TRBV29-1 to TRBJ2-3; maybe TRBD2 (6 bases). The CDR3 nucleotides are TGCAGCGTTGAGGCGGGAAATCCAGATACGCAGTATTTT. Its protein product is CSVEAGNPDTQYF.